These T cell receptor beta chains were read from a single sample in a study of CD8+ T cells in alopecia areata. Repertoires were generated with immunoSEQ multiplex PCR, while TCRdb's copy carries only in-frame clones and drops some. This sample has about 210,000 clones, with over 60% found just once. The specimen comprised CD4+ T cells sorted from blood, sampled at week 4, from a patient treated with tofacitinib. The receptors were gathered from a human donor with alopecia areata. Each CDR3 is given without its conserved first and last residue. Clone size is shown for a subset of rows, as once, few, many or a class of expanded clone.

clone_size v_call cdr3_aa
- TRBV6-5 AIRPGTPVGGYT
few TRBV2 ASNQGARDQPQH
- TRBV7-2 ASSSRIGYEQY
- TRBV18 ASSPGVATLAKNIQY
- TRBV5-6 ASNRRGPYEQY
- TRBV9 ASSQGVSPLH
- TRBV5-4 ASNHRGQNYNEQF
few TRBV29-1 SVGTGGSYGYT
- TRBV5-4 ASSFIGGLETQY
- TRBV30 AWSYQGGNTEAF
- TRBV29-1 SVGLPSDTQY
medium-sized TRBV14 ASSQAGARVYGYT
- TRBV7-2 ASSSRLSGELF
- TRBV20-1 SASGPNGYT
- TRBV30 AWSGGGASDTQY
few TRBV4-3 ASSVLGGDTQY
- TRBV19 ASSSWGGRYNSPLH
- TRBV6-5 ASSIRAPSAAF
once TRBV27 ASSLLQGGTEAF
once TRBV6-5 ASSTVAGGLYEQY
- TRBV15 ATSYTLYTEAF
- TRBV19 ASKETEGYGYT
- TRBV6-5 ASSYSSGGRKGYT
- TRBV30 ACNREVGQPQH
few TRBV6-6 ASSFRVVNSYEQY
- TRBV6-5 ASSGGQRREQF
few TRBV23-1 ASSQSRGRIGPLTEAF
- TRBV5-1 ASSLGSNTEAF
- TRBV30 AWSGASGEIQY
- TRBV6-1 ASSTGGGYEQF
- TRBV15 ATSVDSAGYT
- TRBV7-9 ASSPAGGRETQY
- TRBV30 AWSVGGVSTEAF
once TRBV11-1 ASSQVGTGPLQETQY
few TRBV7-8 ASSLRFGNTIY
- TRBV10-3 AISESVNEQF
few TRBV6-5 ASSYSHTQGSETQY
- TRBV5-1 ASSDTGGETQY
- TRBV29-1 SVGFRRSTDTQY
once TRBV30 AWSSDWLRAF
- TRBV23-1 ASSQSGENQPQH
- TRBV7-2 ASSLGSYEQY
- TRBV27 ASRLAGQGYGYT